A selection of T cell receptor beta chains follows, all from one sample in a study of CD8 T cells in ankylosing spondylitis. One entry per CDR3 protein results from TCRdb running MiXCR on the 5' RACE reads. This sample has around 330,000 distinct CDR3 sequences, with 11% found just once. Sequencing input: blood, either unsorted or a sorted T cell fraction (not recorded which). These receptors all stem from a female donor with ankylosing spondylitis or in good health (not recorded which). CDR3s include the opening cysteine and the closing phenylalanine or tryptophan. The order of the fields is J gene, clone size, D gene, V gene, CDR3 DNA, CDR3 protein. D genes are given only for firm matches. Part of the rows lack a size; the others show once, few, many or a class for expanded clones.

J gene: TRBJ2-7; clone size: few; D gene: -; V gene: TRBV19; CDR3 DNA: TGTGCCAGTAGTATCCCCGGACAGTACGAGCAGTACTTC; CDR3 protein: CASSIPGQYEQYF
J gene: TRBJ2-7; clone size: -; D gene: TRBD2; V gene: TRBV6-5; CDR3 DNA: TGTGTCAGCAGTTACTCGGCGGGGGGGACCTACGAGCAGTACTTC; CDR3 protein: CVSSYSAGGTYEQYF
J gene: TRBJ1-4; clone size: many; D gene: TRBD1; V gene: TRBV5-1; CDR3 DNA: TGCGCCAGTCCGGACAGGGGCGGTGAAAAACTGTTTTTT; CDR3 protein: CASPDRGGEKLFF
J gene: TRBJ2-7; clone size: few; D gene: -; V gene: TRBV5-1; CDR3 DNA: TGCGCCAGTAGTTTTGCGGCACAGAGCTCCTACGAGCAGTACTTC; CDR3 protein: CASSFAAQSSYEQYF
J gene: TRBJ1-1; clone size: -; D gene: -; V gene: TRBV28; CDR3 DNA: TGTGCCAGCAGTTTTGGGGGGTTTACACTAATAATGAACACTGAAGCTTTCTTT; CDR3 protein: CASSFGGFTLIMNTEAFF
J gene: TRBJ1-5; clone size: many; D gene: TRBD1; V gene: TRBV12-3/TRBV12-4; CDR3 DNA: TGTGCCAGCAGTTTCTTGGGAGACAGGGGGTTTAATCAGCCCCAGCATTTT; CDR3 protein: CASSFLGDRGFNQPQHF
J gene: TRBJ2-6; clone size: many; D gene: -; V gene: TRBV6-1; CDR3 DNA: TGTGCCAGCCTCCTCTCTCACTCTGGGGCCAACGTCCTGACTTTC; CDR3 protein: CASLLSHSGANVLTF
J gene: TRBJ2-1; clone size: many; D gene: TRBD1; V gene: TRBV6-1; CDR3 DNA: TGTGCCAGCAGTCTTACAGGGGGAAACTACAATGAGCAGTTCTTC; CDR3 protein: CASSLTGGNYNEQFF
J gene: TRBJ1-1; clone size: -; D gene: -; V gene: TRBV12-3/TRBV12-4; CDR3 DNA: TGTGCCAGCATAAAGTCCCTGAACACTGAAGCTTTCTTT; CDR3 protein: CASIKSLNTEAFF
J gene: TRBJ1-2; clone size: many; D gene: TRBD1; V gene: TRBV20-1; CDR3 DNA: TGCAGTGCTAAGGACAGGGAAGGCTATGGCTACACCTTC; CDR3 protein: CSAKDREGYGYTF
J gene: TRBJ2-4; clone size: -; D gene: TRBD2; V gene: TRBV29-1; CDR3 DNA: TGCAGCGGCGTTAGGGGCGGGGGGAAAAACATTCAGTACTTC; CDR3 protein: CSGVRGGGKNIQYF
J gene: TRBJ1-5; clone size: many; D gene: -; V gene: TRBV7-2; CDR3 DNA: TGTGCCAGCAGCCGTTCAGGGACCCTAAATCAGCCCCAGCATTTT; CDR3 protein: CASSRSGTLNQPQHF
J gene: TRBJ2-5; clone size: many; D gene: -; V gene: TRBV12-3/TRBV12-4; CDR3 DNA: TGTGCCAGCAGTCCCCTAGGAGCAGGGGCACAAGAGACCCAGTACTTC; CDR3 protein: CASSPLGAGAQETQYF
J gene: TRBJ1-5; clone size: many; D gene: TRBD1; V gene: TRBV20-1; CDR3 DNA: TGCAGTGCTAGGCCGGGACAGGCCCATCAGCCCCAGCATTTT; CDR3 protein: CSARPGQAHQPQHF
J gene: TRBJ1-1; clone size: many; D gene: -; V gene: TRBV20-1; CDR3 DNA: TGCAGTGCTAGCCAAGTGGCAGGGAACACTGAAGCTTTCTTT; CDR3 protein: CSASQVAGNTEAFF
J gene: TRBJ2-3; clone size: few; D gene: -; V gene: TRBV18; CDR3 DNA: TGTGCCAGCTCACGGGAGAGGAATACGCAGTATTTT; CDR3 protein: CASSRERNTQYF
J gene: TRBJ2-7; clone size: few; D gene: -; V gene: TRBV27; CDR3 DNA: TGTGCCAGCAGCCCATCGGACTGGACCCACGAGCAGTACTTC; CDR3 protein: CASSPSDWTHEQYF
J gene: TRBJ2-4; clone size: many; D gene: TRBD1; V gene: TRBV12-3/TRBV12-4; CDR3 DNA: TGTGCCAGCAGTGACGGGACAGGGAGGAACATTCAGTACTTC; CDR3 protein: CASSDGTGRNIQYF